These T cell receptor beta chains were read from a single sample in a study of OX40 agonist ivuxolimab in advanced cancers. Data came from immunoSEQ multiplex PCR; TCRdb stores just in-frame clones and leaves some out. The profile shows around 60,000 clones, approximately 85% of them singletons. The sample consisted of CD4+ or CD8+ T cells sorted from blood, taken in a trial of the OX40 agonist ivuxolimab. The source is an adult with an advanced solid tumor such as melanoma, head and neck, liver or kidney cancer. Each CDR3 is given with its conserved first and last residue. The D gene is left open where the match is weak. Size tells how often a clone was seen (once, few, many) or the class of an expanded clone, and some rows leave it out.

j_gene	v_gene	d_gene	abundance	CDR3nt	CDR3aa
TRBJ1-5	TRBV5-1	NA	NA	TGCGCCAGCAGCTTGGTATGGGGGATCGGCAATCAGCCCCAGCATTTT	CASSLVWGIGNQPQHF
TRBJ2-6	TRBV5-1	NA	NA	TGCGCCAGCAGCTCGGTCATTTCCTCTGGGGCCAACGTCCTGACTTTC	CASSSVISSGANVLTF
TRBJ2-1	TRBV6-5	NA	NA	TGTGCCAGCAGTTCGGATTTCTACAATGAGCAGTTCTTC	CASSSDFYNEQFF
TRBJ2-1	TRBV4-2	TRBD2	NA	TGTGCCAGCAGCCAAGAACTAGCGGGCCCCGATCCGCAGCAGTTCTTC	CASSQELAGPDPQQFF
TRBJ1-1	TRBV10-3	NA	medium-sized	TGTGCCATCAGTGAGTCGATCGCCGGCAGGCGCACTGAAGCTTTCTTT	CAISESIAGRRTEAFF
TRBJ2-7	TRBV20-1	NA	NA	TGCAGTGCTAGCACGGACGAGCAGTACTTC	CSASTDEQYF
TRBJ1-1	TRBV9	NA	NA	TGTGCCAGCAGCGCAGCCCAGACGAACACTGAAGCTTTCTTT	CASSAAQTNTEAFF
TRBJ1-1	TRBV9	TRBD1	NA	TGTGCCAGCAGCAGAGGACAGGCCGGGCCTGAAGCTTTCTTT	CASSRGQAGPEAFF
TRBJ2-7	TRBV28	NA	NA	TGTGCCAGCAGTATCATGGGCTACGAGCAGTACTTC	CASSIMGYEQYF
TRBJ2-5	TRBV5-1	TRBD2	NA	TGCGCCAGCAGCTCGACTAGCGGGGTGCGGGAGACCCAGTACTTC	CASSSTSGVRETQYF
TRBJ1-5	TRBV6-1	NA	NA	TGTGCCAGCTCCTTAGGAGGCCCCAATCAGCCCCAGCATTTT	CASSLGGPNQPQHF
TRBJ1-5	TRBV28	NA	NA	TGTGCCAGCACCCTCACTAAAAGGGGGTTTGTAAGCAATCAGCCCCAGCATTTT	CASTLTKRGFVSNQPQHF
TRBJ2-7	TRBV5-1	NA	NA	TGCGCCAGCACCCCGGAGGGGGCTACTATATCCTACGAGCAGTACTTC	CASTPEGATISYEQYF
TRBJ2-1	TRBV7-9	TRBD1	NA	TGTGCCGGCGTCGGACAGGTCTACAATGAGCAGTTCTTC	CAGVGQVYNEQFF
TRBJ2-6	TRBV6-1	TRBD1	once	TGTGCCAGCAGACAGGGGCCGTCTGGGGCCAACGTCCTGACTTTC	CASRQGPSGANVLTF
TRBJ1-5	TRBV5-1	TRBD1	NA	TGCGCCAGCAGCTTGGGGACAGGGTTTGGTCAGCCCCAGCATTTT	CASSLGTGFGQPQHF
TRBJ1-3	TRBV7-2	NA	NA	TGTGCCAGCAGCTCCTGGACGGGTCTCTCTGGAAACACCATATATTTT	CASSSWTGLSGNTIYF
TRBJ1-1	TRBV5-1	NA	NA	TGCGCCAGCAGCCCTGGGGGGAACACTGAAGCTTTCTTT	CASSPGGNTEAFF
TRBJ1-1	TRBV19	TRBD1	NA	TGTGCCAGTAGACGACAGGGAACTGAAGCTTTCTTT	CASRRQGTEAFF
TRBJ2-1	TRBV18	TRBD1	NA	TGTGCCAGCTCACCCGGGACAGGGGTTATGGATGAGCAGTTCTTC	CASSPGTGVMDEQFF
TRBJ1-2	TRBV6-1	NA	few	TGTGCCAGCAGAGGCTATGGCTACACCTTC	CASRGYGYTF
TRBJ2-1	TRBV15	TRBD1	NA	TGTGCCACCAGCACCCTGGGCAGGGGGAATGAGCAGTTCTTC	CATSTLGRGNEQFF
TRBJ2-7	TRBV5-5	NA	NA	TGTGCCAGCAGCGCGCCCGCAATCTACGAGCAGTACTTC	CASSAPAIYEQYF
TRBJ2-1	TRBV28	NA	NA	TGTGCCAGCAGTTTGGATCAAGCCTACAATGAGCAGTTCTTC	CASSLDQAYNEQFF
TRBJ2-1	TRBV6-5	TRBD2	NA	TGTGCCAGCAGTCGCGGGAGCTCCTACAATGAGCAGTTCTTC	CASSRGSSYNEQFF
TRBJ2-7	TRBV5-1	NA	NA	TGCGCCAGCAGCTTGCAACATCCCCGCGACGAGCAGTACTTC	CASSLQHPRDEQYF
TRBJ2-7	TRBV7-2	NA	NA	TGTGCCAGCAATCTTCTGGGGTTGGAAGAGCAGTACTTC	CASNLLGLEEQYF
TRBJ1-2	TRBV5-1	NA	NA	TGCGCCAGCAGCTTGGGGGACGGGTATGGCTACACCTTC	CASSLGDGYGYTF
TRBJ2-7	TRBV18	NA	NA	TGTGCCAGCTCACGGTCTAGCGATAGCTCCTACGAGCAGTACTTC	CASSRSSDSSYEQYF
TRBJ1-6	TRBV7-3	NA	few	TGTGCCAGCAAGGAACAGGCGGGGAAGCCCCTCCACTTT	CASKEQAGKPLHF
TRBJ1-6	TRBV27	TRBD1	few	TGTGCCAGCAGTCGATCCTACGACAGGGTCAAAGATTCACCCCTCCACTTT	CASSRSYDRVKDSPLHF
TRBJ2-7	TRBV5-1	NA	NA	TGCGCCAGCAGCTTGGAAGGGGGCGAGCAGTACTTC	CASSLEGGEQYF
TRBJ2-6	TRBV6-5	NA	NA	TGTGCCAGCAGTTACTCGACGGGGGCCAACGTCCTGACTTTC	CASSYSTGANVLTF
TRBJ2-7	TRBV6-1	TRBD1	NA	TGTGCCAGCAGTACCTCGGGACAGGGCTACGAGCAGTACTTC	CASSTSGQGYEQYF
TRBJ1-2	TRBV14	NA	NA	TGTGCCAGCAGCCCGGGGGCGCGTGGCTACACCTTC	CASSPGARGYTF
TRBJ2-3	TRBV28	NA	NA	TGTGCCAGCAGGTCCGTATGGGATGGCACAGATACGCAGTATTTT	CASRSVWDGTDTQYF
TRBJ2-1	TRBV6-5	NA	NA	TGTGCCAGCAGTTTTAGGGTGAGCTCCTACAATGAGCAGTTCTTC	CASSFRVSSYNEQFF
TRBJ2-1	TRBV18	NA	NA	TGTGCCAGCTCACCATGGGCACAAACCTACAATGAGCAGTTCTTC	CASSPWAQTYNEQFF
TRBJ1-2	TRBV30	NA	NA	TGTGCCCGAACCTCGCCGGACTATGGCTACACCTTC	CARTSPDYGYTF
TRBJ2-7	TRBV28	NA	medium-sized	TGTGCCAGCAGTGGATCCTACGAGCAGTACTTC	CASSGSYEQYF
TRBJ2-5	TRBV10-3	TRBD2	NA	TGTGCCGCAGGGGCGGGAGGGGAGACCCAGTACTTC	CAAGAGGETQYF
TRBJ2-3	TRBV5-4	NA	NA	TGTGCCAGCTCTCCAGGGCGCGCTACGATCACAGATACGCAGTATTTT	CASSPGRATITDTQYF
TRBJ1-1	TRBV7-9	NA	few	TGTGCCAGCAGCCAATCAAGGGCGGACACTGAAGCTTTCTTT	CASSQSRADTEAFF
TRBJ2-7	TRBV7-9	NA	NA	TGTGCCAGCAGCCGGAATGAGTTCGAGCAGTACTTC	CASSRNEFEQYF